This TCR beta chain was captured by sequencing in a study of blood T cell repertoires in COVID-19 (dated by TCRdb to about 2020). Broadly, across the study: Collaborator samples came from the United States, Italy and Spain and covered acute and convalescent phases of COVID-19. The prospective study material was composed of cDNA or gDNA derived from T cells, B-cell-depleted T cells, or PBMCs. Subjects who had been exposed to COVID-19, were actively infected with it, or had recovered from it provided the deeply sampled blood TCRbeta repertoires that made up the dataset. The repertoires were made available in a free public database intended to serve as a resource for research on the immune response to SARS-CoV-2. The samples were drawn from two sources: the first 160 participants of the ongoing ImmuneRACE study, and 1,200 or so subjects contributed by 6 global collaborators. The sample metadata nearly always contained a de-identified subject ID, COVID-19 status, age in years and sex. Where available, HLA class I and class II types were taken from metadata supplied by the sample provider and were not determined by assay-based typing. On the study overall, not on this receptor specifically: The quantity of clinical and demographic metadata differed by source and by participant and was supplied without curation.

The CDR3 goes from the cysteine to the phenylalanine over 11 residues. Only the CDR3 region is kept as DNA, spanning 33 bases read in frame from base 1. At the junction V is shortened by 3 bases and J by 8 bases, with 6 bases in between. TCRbeta CDR3 regions were amplified from genomic DNA by means of the immunoSEQ Assay, a bias-controlled multiplex PCR. Per the original workflow: Within the assay, amplification of reference gene primers was used to estimate how many nucleated cells each sample contained. Sequence reads were collapsed and filtered to measure the absolute abundance of every unique TCRbeta CDR3 rearrangement. For each sample, productive Simpson clonality was calculated as the square root of Simpson's diversity index over productive rearrangements. The table was pulled from immuneACCESS by TCRdb, which kept in-frame rearrangements only. Such tables lose some clones; where checked, under half of the loss comes from unresolved V genes, and the rest has no known cause. For V, J and clone size, that table is used; D and trimming come from the DNA. The sample data list roughly 20,000 clones, and under 90% of these were observed just once. About 16% of the sample is held by the ten biggest clonotypes.

Comment on this clone: Its target antigen remains unknown. There are no base qualities to consult, and no much larger clone falls within one base.

Whole blood was collected in K2EDTA tubes by collaborating institutions according to the institutions' own protocols. For TCRbeta analysis, collaborators shipped samples as frozen whole blood, isolated PBMCs, or DNA extracted from either of those sample types. This sequence originates from a human donor with active COVID-19. The donor label of this sample is uncertain. The chain is made from TRBV12-3 or TRBV12-4 and TRBJ2-3, with the D gene call left open. Source material: peripheral blood. The DNA sequence is as follows: TGTGCCAGCAGTTTTTCGGGTACGCAGTATTTT. Translated, it reads CASSFSGTQYF.